These T cell receptor beta chains were read from a single sample in a study of blood T cell repertoires in COVID-19. Clones were sequenced by immunoSEQ multiplex PCR, and TCRdb holds only the in-frame ones, with some missing. The sample has under 130,000 clones; about 85% are singletons. The sequenced sample was peripheral blood. All receptors come from a man aged 50-59 years with acute or convalescent COVID-19. Both conserved end residues are part of each CDR3. The order of the fields is J gene, V gene, clone size, D gene, CDR3 DNA, CDR3 protein. D genes are given only for firm matches. The listing skips clone size in some rows; elsewhere it reads once, few, many or a size class.

j_call: TRBJ2-2; v_call: TRBV18; clone_size: NA; d_call: NA; cdr3_nt: TGTGCCAGCTCATCTACCGGGGAGCTGTTTTTT; cdr3_aa: CASSSTGELFF
j_call: TRBJ2-2; v_call: TRBV9; clone_size: NA; d_call: NA; cdr3_nt: TGTGCCAGCAGCGAAGCGGGCACCGGGGAGCTGTTTTTT; cdr3_aa: CASSEAGTGELFF
j_call: TRBJ2-5; v_call: TRBV11-3; clone_size: NA; d_call: NA; cdr3_nt: TGTGCCAGCAGCTTAGGACTCCAAGAGACCCAGTACTTC; cdr3_aa: CASSLGLQETQYF
j_call: TRBJ2-2; v_call: TRBV6-5; clone_size: NA; d_call: NA; cdr3_nt: TGTGCCAGCAGTTACGAGGGCAGCGTCACCGGGGAGCTGTTTTTT; cdr3_aa: CASSYEGSVTGELFF
j_call: TRBJ2-1; v_call: TRBV12-5; clone_size: NA; d_call: TRBD2; cdr3_nt: TGTGCTAGCCTTAGCGGGAGGGCCGGGTACAATGAGCAGTTCTTC; cdr3_aa: CASLSGRAGYNEQFF
j_call: TRBJ1-1; v_call: TRBV19; clone_size: NA; d_call: TRBD1; cdr3_nt: TGTGCCAGTAGGGATGGACAGGGGGTAAAGTTAACTGAAGCTTTCTTT; cdr3_aa: CASRDGQGVKLTEAFF
j_call: TRBJ2-7; v_call: TRBV12-3/TRBV12-4; clone_size: NA; d_call: TRBD1; cdr3_nt: TGTGCCAGCAGTTCGGGACAGGGTTACGAGCAGTACTTC; cdr3_aa: CASSSGQGYEQYF
j_call: TRBJ1-2; v_call: TRBV11-3; clone_size: once; d_call: TRBD1; cdr3_nt: TGTGCCAGCAGCCCGGGACAGGGTGGAGGCTACACCTTC; cdr3_aa: CASSPGQGGGYTF
j_call: TRBJ1-1; v_call: TRBV6-5; clone_size: NA; d_call: NA; cdr3_nt: TGTGCCAGCAGTCCCCGGCGGGGCGGGAACACTGAAGCTTTCTTT; cdr3_aa: CASSPRRGGNTEAFF
j_call: TRBJ2-1; v_call: TRBV12-3/TRBV12-4; clone_size: NA; d_call: NA; cdr3_nt: TGTGCCAGCAGTTTCGGGGGTGAGCAGTTCTTC; cdr3_aa: CASSFGGEQFF
j_call: TRBJ1-1; v_call: TRBV24-1; clone_size: NA; d_call: TRBD1; cdr3_nt: TGTGCCACCCGGGACAGGGATGGTGAAGCTTTCTTT; cdr3_aa: CATRDRDGEAFF
j_call: TRBJ2-2; v_call: TRBV30; clone_size: once; d_call: TRBD2; cdr3_nt: TGTGCCTGTTCAGCGGGAGGGGGCACCGGGGAGCTGTTTTTT; cdr3_aa: CACSAGGGTGELFF
j_call: TRBJ1-2; v_call: TRBV5-1; clone_size: NA; d_call: NA; cdr3_nt: TGCGCCAGCTCACCTCAGGAAACTAACTATGGCTACACCTTC; cdr3_aa: CASSPQETNYGYTF
j_call: TRBJ1-5; v_call: TRBV9; clone_size: NA; d_call: NA; cdr3_nt: TGTGCCAGCAGCGTAGCCCCACAGGGTCAGCCCCAGCATTTT; cdr3_aa: CASSVAPQGQPQHF
j_call: TRBJ2-3; v_call: TRBV27; clone_size: once; d_call: TRBD2; cdr3_nt: TGTGCCAGCAGTTCCAGGACTAGCGGGGGCCCCCTCACAGATACGCAGTATTTT; cdr3_aa: CASSSRTSGGPLTDTQYF
j_call: TRBJ1-2; v_call: TRBV30; clone_size: NA; d_call: NA; cdr3_nt: TGTGCCTGGAGGAAGGACAGCATATGGGATGGCTACACCTTC; cdr3_aa: CAWRKDSIWDGYTF
j_call: TRBJ1-2; v_call: TRBV5-1; clone_size: NA; d_call: NA; cdr3_nt: TGCGCCAGCAGCTACTTGGGGGGAGCCAACTATGGCTACACCTTC; cdr3_aa: CASSYLGGANYGYTF
j_call: TRBJ2-5; v_call: TRBV18; clone_size: once; d_call: TRBD1; cdr3_nt: TGTGCCAGCTCACCAAACCAGGGGGCGCCGAGGGAGACCCAGTACTTC; cdr3_aa: CASSPNQGAPRETQYF
j_call: TRBJ2-5; v_call: TRBV9; clone_size: NA; d_call: NA; cdr3_nt: TGTGCCAGCAGCGGCACGGGGGTTAAAGAGACCCAGTACTTC; cdr3_aa: CASSGTGVKETQYF
j_call: TRBJ2-1; v_call: TRBV24-1; clone_size: NA; d_call: TRBD1; cdr3_nt: TGTGCCACCAGTGATCTTTCAGGGGGACCTTACAATGAGCAGTTCTTC; cdr3_aa: CATSDLSGGPYNEQFF
j_call: TRBJ2-7; v_call: TRBV6-6; clone_size: NA; d_call: TRBD2; cdr3_nt: TGTGCCAGCAGTTACATACTAGCGGGCGAGCAGTACTTC; cdr3_aa: CASSYILAGEQYF
j_call: TRBJ2-7; v_call: TRBV3-1/TRBV3-2; clone_size: NA; d_call: TRBD1; cdr3_nt: TGTGCCAGCAGCCAAGCTCGACAGGGCCCCTACGAGCAGTACTTC; cdr3_aa: CASSQARQGPYEQYF
j_call: TRBJ1-2; v_call: TRBV19; clone_size: NA; d_call: TRBD1; cdr3_nt: TGTGCCAGTAGTATCCCACCGAGAACCGGGACAGAATATGGCTACACCTTC; cdr3_aa: CASSIPPRTGTEYGYTF
j_call: TRBJ1-2; v_call: TRBV11-3; clone_size: NA; d_call: TRBD1; cdr3_nt: TGTGCCAGCACGGGGACAGGGGGGTATGGCTACACCTTC; cdr3_aa: CASTGTGGYGYTF
j_call: TRBJ2-5; v_call: TRBV7-2; clone_size: NA; d_call: TRBD1; cdr3_nt: TGTGCCAGCAGCCACAGGGGGCAGACCCAGTACTTC; cdr3_aa: CASSHRGQTQYF
j_call: TRBJ2-1; v_call: TRBV6-6; clone_size: NA; d_call: TRBD2; cdr3_nt: TGTGCCAGCAGTCCAGCGGGGGCATTAAACAATGAGCAGTTCTTC; cdr3_aa: CASSPAGALNNEQFF
j_call: TRBJ1-1; v_call: TRBV3-1/TRBV3-2; clone_size: NA; d_call: TRBD1; cdr3_nt: TGTGCCAGCAGCCACCCAGGGGGCGGCACTGAAGCTTTCTTT; cdr3_aa: CASSHPGGGTEAFF
j_call: TRBJ1-1; v_call: TRBV10-2; clone_size: once; d_call: NA; cdr3_nt: TGCGCCAGCAGTGAGTACAGTCGGACTGAAGCTTTCTTT; cdr3_aa: CASSEYSRTEAFF
j_call: TRBJ1-1; v_call: TRBV18; clone_size: NA; d_call: TRBD1; cdr3_nt: TGTGCCAGCTCACCCGCGGCAGGGGGAAATGAAGCTTTCTTT; cdr3_aa: CASSPAAGGNEAFF
j_call: TRBJ2-2; v_call: TRBV10-3; clone_size: NA; d_call: TRBD2; cdr3_nt: TGTGCCATCAGCACAGCGGGGGGGTCCTCGAACACCGGGGAGCTGTTTTTT; cdr3_aa: CAISTAGGSSNTGELFF
j_call: TRBJ1-4; v_call: TRBV10-3; clone_size: NA; d_call: TRBD1; cdr3_nt: TGTGCCATCAGCTCGGACAGGGGGCGGAATGAAAAACTGTTTTTT; cdr3_aa: CAISSDRGRNEKLFF
j_call: TRBJ2-3; v_call: TRBV29-1; clone_size: NA; d_call: TRBD1; cdr3_nt: TGCAGCGTGGTTGGACAGGGGACAGATACGCAGTATTTT; cdr3_aa: CSVVGQGTDTQYF
j_call: TRBJ1-1; v_call: TRBV18; clone_size: NA; d_call: NA; cdr3_nt: TGTGCCAGCTCACCACCCCCGTGGACAGACATGAACACTGAAGCTTTCTTT; cdr3_aa: CASSPPPWTDMNTEAFF
j_call: TRBJ2-1; v_call: TRBV7-2; clone_size: NA; d_call: TRBD2; cdr3_nt: TGTGCCAGCACCCGAAGGGGAGGGCCTTCCTACAATGAGCAGTTCTTC; cdr3_aa: CASTRRGGPSYNEQFF
j_call: TRBJ2-5; v_call: TRBV2; clone_size: NA; d_call: NA; cdr3_nt: TGTGCCAGCAGCGAGTACAGGGACCAAGAGACCCAGTACTTC; cdr3_aa: CASSEYRDQETQYF
j_call: TRBJ2-1; v_call: TRBV29-1; clone_size: NA; d_call: TRBD2; cdr3_nt: TGCAGTTCTGCTAGCGGACCTTACAATGAGCAGTTCTTC; cdr3_aa: CSSASGPYNEQFF
j_call: TRBJ2-2; v_call: TRBV7-9; clone_size: NA; d_call: TRBD1; cdr3_nt: TGTGCCAGCAGCTCGACAGGGGGAACCGGGGAGCTGTTTTTT; cdr3_aa: CASSSTGGTGELFF
j_call: TRBJ2-3; v_call: TRBV25-1; clone_size: NA; d_call: TRBD2; cdr3_nt: TGTGCCAGCAGTGCGGGGACTAGCGGGAACACAGATACGCAGTATTTT; cdr3_aa: CASSAGTSGNTDTQYF
j_call: TRBJ2-3; v_call: TRBV7-3; clone_size: NA; d_call: NA; cdr3_nt: TGTGCCAGCAGCTTAAGGGGCGGGGGCGCGGGTGCAGATACGCAGTATTTT; cdr3_aa: CASSLRGGGAGADTQYF
j_call: TRBJ2-2; v_call: TRBV5-4; clone_size: NA; d_call: NA; cdr3_nt: TGTGCCAGCGGTTCGGGACAGAACACCGGGGAGCTGTTTTTT; cdr3_aa: CASGSGQNTGELFF
j_call: TRBJ2-5; v_call: TRBV28; clone_size: NA; d_call: TRBD1; cdr3_nt: TGTGCCAGCAGCGCACAGGGGATTACCGAAGAGACCCAGTACTTC; cdr3_aa: CASSAQGITEETQYF
j_call: TRBJ1-2; v_call: TRBV7-9; clone_size: NA; d_call: NA; cdr3_nt: TGTGCCAGCAGCTTAGCCTCCGCCGAACTAGAGTATGGCTACACCTTC; cdr3_aa: CASSLASAELEYGYTF